This T cell receptor beta chain was identified in a study of T cells in Graves' hyperthyroidism and ophthalmopathy. Study information: Before treatment of any kind, peripheral blood was taken at initial diagnosis. Regarding the study as a whole: Ophthalmopathy was predicted by the model a median of about six months ahead of onset.

The study excluded patients with uncontrolled infection, other autoimmune disease, pregnancy or lactation. In this sample, this clonotype turned up many times. Its cognate antigen is unknown. From RNA transcripts, TCR beta CDR3 regions were amplified. In the first-round RT-PCR of the TCR CDR3, the HTBI primer set was used. TCRdb re-analysed the multiplex PCR reads in MiXCR, keeping a single row per CDR3 protein. The sample shows 500,000 or so distinct CDR3 sequences, 17% of them seen only once. Germline CDR1 and CDR2: SGHVS and FQNEAQ. After removal of 0 bases from V and 0 bases from J, the junction contained 5 bases not matched to a gene. This CDR3 is 17 amino acids long.

The V call is TRBV7-8, the J call TRBJ2-4; TRBD2 matches at 7 bases. Sequenced sample: blood. The sequence was obtained from a young woman with Graves' ophthalmopathy. The DNA of the CDR3 is TGTGCCAGCAGCTTAGCCCCCCTAGCGGTAGCCAAAAACATTCAGTACTTC. Translating it yields CASSLAPLAVAKNIQYF. The full variable domain, rest sourced from reference TRBV7-8 and TRBJ2-4, is GAGVSQSPRYKVAKRGQDVALRCDPISGHVSLFWYQQALGQGPEFLTYFQNEAQLDKSGLPSDRFFAERPEGSVSTLKIQRTQQEDSAVYLCASSLAPLAVAKNIQYFGAGTRLSVL.